The 29 T cell receptor beta chains below come from one sample, sequenced in a study of siplizumab effects on memory and regulatory T cells. The protocol was immunoSEQ multiplex PCR, while the TCRdb copy is restricted to in-frame clones and leaves out a portion. Of some 96,000 clones in the sample, approximately 92% were seen once. Sequenced material: CD4+ T cells sorted from blood. These receptors all stem from a human donor in good health.

The V call is TRBV2, the J call TRBJ1-1, with no clear D. The CDR3 runs to 13 residues. Trimming took 3 bases from V and 7 from J, leaving 12 bases between them. Looked up from germline, CDR1 is SNHLY and CDR2 is FYNNEI. CDR3 protein: CASSDYRDGEAFF. In nucleotides, the CDR3 is TGTGCCAGCAGTGACTACCGAGACGGTGAAGCTTTCTTT.

This clone was picked up one time. The V call is TRBV5-1, the J call TRBJ1-1; D ambiguous. This CDR3 spans 14 amino acids. Germline CDR1 and CDR2: SGHRS and YFSETQ. V was shortened by 4 bases and J by 4 bases, with 14 bases between the two germline ends. In DNA form, the CDR3 reads TGCGCCAGCAGCAGAACCGATCCCGCCACTGAAGCTTTCTTT. This translates into CASSRTDPATEAFF.

V usage is TRBV12-5 and J usage is TRBJ2-3, with TRBD2 matching 12 bases. Germline loops: CDR1 LGHNT, CDR2 FRNRAP. The CDR3 is 14 residues long. The ends lost 5 bases at V and 4 bases at J; junction bases unmatched: 1. The CDR3 region has the DNA TGTGCTAGTGGTCGACTAGCGGGGGCAGATACGCAGTATTTT. This translates into CASGRLAGADTQYF.

The rearrangement links TRBV30 to TRBJ2-7; D gene ambiguous. CDR1 is GTSNPN, CDR2 SVGIG, per germline (reference sequence). CDR3 size: 12 residues. Trimming stripped 3 bases from V and 4 bases from J, with 10 bases between. The CDR3 sequence is CAWRSEGYEQYF. Written as DNA, the CDR3 is TGTGCCTGGAGGTCGGAAGGATACGAGCAGTACTTC.

This chain joins TRBV7-2 and TRBJ2-1; D gene ambiguous. Germline V gene sequence: CDR1 SGHTA, CDR2 FQGNSA. Trimming shortened V by 2 bases and J by 6 bases, and 11 bases separated the two germline ends. The CDR3 is made up of 14 amino acids. CDR3 region: CASSLQYSTNEQFF. The CDR3 DNA reads TGTGCCAGCAGCTTACAGTATTCCACCAATGAGCAGTTCTTC.

This chain joins TRBV18 and TRBJ1-2, with TRBD1 matching over 7 bases. The V and J ends lost 4 bases and 8 bases, in that order; junction bases with no gene match: 10. Looked up from germline, CDR1 is KGHSH and CDR2 is LQKENI. The CDR3 contains 14 residues. CDR3 sequence reads: CASSRSGTEEGYTF. The CDR3 DNA reads TGTGCCAGCTCACGTTCCGGGACAGAAGAAGGCTACACCTTC.

The gene calls are TRBV9 and TRBJ2-2; 9 bases match TRBD1. This CDR3 contains 15 residues. CDR1 is SGDLS, CDR2 YYNGEE, per germline. Unmatched junction bases numbered 5, after V lost 2 bases and J lost 6 bases. The CDR3: CASSVLWTGAGELFF. The CDR3 DNA follows: TGTGCCAGCAGCGTCCTCTGGACAGGGGCCGGGGAGCTGTTTTTT. The complete variable domain, with remaining parts taken from reference TRBV9 and TRBJ2-2, reads DSGVTQTPKHLITATGQRVTLRCSPRSGDLSVYWYQQSLDQGLQFLIQYYNGEERAKGNILERFSAQQFPDLHSELNLSSLELGDSALYFCASSVLWTGAGELFFGEGSRLTVL.

The gene calls are TRBV5-1 and TRBJ2-7; D call uncertain. Trimming took 2 bases from V and 3 from J, leaving 12 bases between them. Germline lookup yields CDR1 SGHRS and CDR2 YFSETQ. The CDR3 sequence is 14 residues long. CDR3 in amino acids: CASSFQTGGYEQYF. CDR3 in DNA: TGCGCCAGCAGCTTCCAGACCGGCGGCTACGAGCAGTACTTC.

A single count supports this clone. The V call is TRBV19, the J call TRBJ2-5; 7 nucleotides align to TRBD2. Germline values: CDR1 LNHDA, CDR2 SQIVND (reference sequence). The CDR3 is made up of 14 amino acids. V lost 3 bases to trimming and J lost 1 base; unmatched junction nucleotides: 2. The CDR3, as DNA: TGTGCCAGTAGTATTCGCGGGGGCCAAGAGACCCAGTACTTC. This sequence encodes CASSIRGGQETQYF.

The chain carries TRBV15 and TRBJ1-3; perhaps TRBD1 as D (6 bases). Per the germline V gene, CDR1 is LNHNV and CDR2 is YYDKDF (reference sequence). Trimming pared 9 bases from V and 0 bases from J, leaving 12 bases between. The CDR3 length is 14 residues. In DNA, the CDR3 is TGTGCCACTAGCCGGACAGTCTCTGGAAACACCATATATTTT. Protein sequence: CATSRTVSGNTIYF.

The chain employs TRBV19 and TRBJ1-2, with a weak D call TRBD1 (5 bases). Looked up from germline, CDR1 is LNHDA and CDR2 is SQIVND (reference sequence). Trimming stripped 4 bases from V and 8 bases from J, with 17 bases between. There are 14 residues in the CDR3. CDR3 DNA sequence: TGTGCCAGTAGTACCGAAACCAGGGTCGGCGGCTACACCTTC. Its protein is CASSTETRVGGYTF.

The chain carries TRBV5-1 and TRBJ1-6; TRBD1 might be the D (6 bases). Per the germline V gene, CDR1 is SGHRS and CDR2 is YFSETQ. Trimming stripped 1 base from V and 5 bases from J, with 13 bases between. The CDR3 contains 16 residues. The CDR3 DNA follows: TGCGCCAGCAGCTTGTTTTGGACAGATAATAATTCACCCCTCCACTTT. It encodes CASSLFWTDNNSPLHF.

V and J are TRBV6-5 and TRBJ2-1; the D is unclear. The germline V gene has CDR1 MNHEY and CDR2 SVGAGI. The CDR3 runs 14 residues. V was cut by 0 bases and J by 5 bases, with 8 bases left in between. CDR3: CASSYSSGNNEQFF. CDR3 coding DNA: TGTGCCAGCAGTTACTCATCCGGCAACAATGAGCAGTTCTTC.

This chain links TRBV18 with TRBJ1-2, with D perhaps TRBD1 (5 bases). CDR3 length: 17 amino acids. V shed 3 bases and J shed 0 bases, with 17 bases lying between them. Germline loops: CDR1 KGHSH, CDR2 LQKENI. CDR3 amino acids: CASSPTGRRSTNYGYTF. The CDR3 DNA reads TGTGCCAGCTCACCGACGGGACGGAGGAGCACTAACTATGGCTACACCTTC.

This sequence joins TRBV11-2 and TRBJ1-2; D is perhaps TRBD1 (6 bases). The V gene's germline CDR1 is SGHAT and CDR2 FQNNGV. Trimming pared 4 bases from V and 4 bases from J, leaving 16 bases between. The CDR3 has 15 amino acids. DNA of the CDR3: TGTGCCAGCAGCTCCCGCCGAAGGGGGGTCTATGGCTACACCTTC. Protein sequence: CASSSRRRGVYGYTF.

The chain employs TRBV5-6 and TRBJ1-2; D is unresolved. V dropped 0 bases and J dropped 4 bases, with 7 bases sitting between them. This CDR3 contains 13 residues. Germline V gives CDR1 SGHDT, CDR2 YYEEEE. CDR3 protein: CASSLEGFYGYTF. CDR3 nucleotide sequence: TGTGCCAGCAGCTTGGAAGGGTTCTATGGCTACACCTTC.

The chain combines TRBV5-1 with TRBJ1-5; D possibly corresponds to TRBD1 (6 bases). V was shortened by 1 base and J by 4 bases, with 6 bases between the two germline ends. Looked up from germline, CDR1 is SGHRS and CDR2 is YFSETQ. The CDR3 has 13 residues. The CDR3 reads CASSLQGNQPQHF. CDR3 DNA sequence: TGCGCCAGCAGCTTGCAGGGGAATCAGCCCCAGCATTTT.

In its sample, this clone was seen a few times. The chain has TRBV7-2 and TRBJ1-6, with D tentatively TRBD1 (5 bases). The CDR3 has 14 residues. V was cut by 0 bases and J by 9 bases, with 9 bases left in between. In germline, CDR1 is SGHTA, CDR2 FQGNSA. In DNA, the CDR3 is TGTGCCAGCAGCTTAGCGACAGTTCCTTCACCCCTCCACTTT. As protein: CASSLATVPSPLHF.

This chain connects TRBV6-1 to TRBJ1-3; D perhaps matches TRBD1 (6 bases). Per germline, CDR1 MNHNS and CDR2 SASEGT. The CDR3 loop spans 15 amino acids. V lost 4 bases, J lost 3 bases, and 13 bases lay in between. Here the CDR3 DNA reads TGTGCCAGCAGTGTTCAGGGGTACGGTGGAAACACCATATATTTT. Protein sequence: CASSVQGYGGNTIYF.

The chain couples TRBV19 to TRBJ1-2; perhaps TRBD1 as D (5 bases). The CDR3 length is 15 residues. The ends were cut back, 0 bases at V and 6 bases at J, with 14 bases in the middle. CDR1 is LNHDA and CDR2 is SQIVND in the germline V gene (reference sequence). CDR3 sequence: CASSIDRQGDHGYTF. The CDR3 bases are TGTGCCAGTAGTATAGACCGGCAGGGAGACCATGGCTACACCTTC.

The V and J genes are TRBV29-1 and TRBJ1-1; D is unresolved. Germline CDR1 is SQVTM and CDR2 is ANQGSEA. The V end was cut by 2 bases, the J end by 5 bases, with 6 bases between. This CDR3 has 11 amino acids. This CDR3 is CSVERETEAFF. As DNA, the CDR3 is TGCAGCGTTGAACGAGAAACTGAAGCTTTCTTT.

The V and J genes are TRBV11-3 and TRBJ2-2, with D possibly being TRBD2 (6 bases). V lost 5 bases and J 8 bases, leaving 9 bases between the germline ends. The germline V gene has CDR1 SGHNT and CDR2 YENEEA. The CDR3 consists of 12 residues. The CDR3 sequence is CASSSSGGELFF. Written as DNA, the CDR3 is TGTGCCAGCAGCAGTAGCGGTGGGGAGCTGTTTTTT.

The CDR3 spells CASSRQVNQPQHF. CDR3 coding DNA: TGTGCCAGCAGCCGACAGGTCAATCAGCCCCAGCATTTT. The chain combines TRBV9 with TRBJ1-5; tentatively, D is TRBD1 (6 bases). The CDR3 totals 13 residues. Germline CDR1 is SGDLS and CDR2 is YYNGEE. Trimming pared 4 bases from V and 3 bases from J, leaving 8 bases between.

This clone appeared a single time. This chain connects TRBV5-5 to TRBJ1-4; the match to TRBD1 covers 8 bases. CDR1 is SGHKS, CDR2 YYEKEE, per germline (reference sequence). This CDR3 comprises 16 residues. V was clipped by 4 bases and J by 12 bases; unmatched bases: 17. CDR3 sequence (DNA): TGTGCCAGCAGCCTACAGGGGGACCTCGCCACGAGGGAACTGTTTTTT. Translated: CASSLQGDLATRELFF. Full variable domain (remainder filled in from reference TRBV5-5 and TRBJ1-4): DAGVTQSPTHLIKTRGQQVTLRCSPISGHKSVSWYQQVLGQGPQFIFQYYEKEERGRGNFPDRFSARQFPNYSSELNVNALLLGDSALYLCASSLQGDLATRELFFGSGTQLSVL.

This clone has a handful of counts. The V call is TRBV5-6, the J call TRBJ1-5, with a tentative D call TRBD1 (6 bases). Trimming removed 4 bases at V and 4 bases at J, with 12 bases between. Germline assignment: CDR1 SGHDT and CDR2 YYEEEE. The CDR3 is made up of 14 amino acids. CDR3 DNA: TGTGCCAGCAGCGCCTGGGGGGCGAATCAGCCCCAGCATTTT. Amino acids: CASSAWGANQPQHF.

This sequence joins TRBV5-5 and TRBJ2-3, with TRBD2 matching 10 bases. V shed 2 bases and J 5 bases; nucleotides not matched to a gene: 8. CDR1 is SGHKS, CDR2 YYEKEE, per germline (reference sequence). The CDR3 length is 16 residues. The CDR3 spells CASSFRGTSVGDTQYF. The DNA for the CDR3 is TGTGCCAGCAGCTTCCGCGGGACTAGCGTTGGAGATACGCAGTATTTT.

The chain links TRBV6-6 to TRBJ2-1; either TRBD1 or TRBD2 may supply D (5 bases each). The length of the CDR3 is 15 residues. CDR1 MNHNY and CDR2 SVGAGI come from the germline V gene (reference sequence). With 7 bases removed from V and 8 bases from J, the gap between germline ends came to 21 bases. CDR3 coding DNA: TGTGCCAGCATAAATCGGGGCCCGCAATGGTATGAGCAGTTCTTC. Translated: CASINRGPQWYEQFF.

The V gene is TRBV28, the J gene TRBJ1-2, with 7 positions matching TRBD1. CDR3 length equals 13 residues. Losses at the gene ends were 3 bases for V and 5 bases for J; bases not matched to a gene: 3. The V gene's germline CDR1 is MDHEN and CDR2 SYDVKM. This CDR3 is CASSFRDRYGYTF. The CDR3, as DNA: TGTGCCAGCAGTTTCCGGGACAGATATGGCTACACCTTC.

The CDR3: CASSLGPPSTEAFF. CDR3 bases: TGTGCCAGCAGTTTAGGACCTCCATCGACTGAAGCTTTCTTT. V and J are TRBV27 and TRBJ1-1; D unclear. CDR1 MNHEY and CDR2 SMNVEV come from the germline V gene (reference sequence). This CDR3 is built from 14 residues. V was pared by 2 bases and J by 5 bases, with 12 bases between.